These T cell receptor beta chains were read from a single sample in a study of OX40 agonist ivuxolimab in advanced cancers. Profiling relied on immunoSEQ multiplex PCR, and the TCRdb table lists in-frame clones only, not all of them. The sample includes approximately 90,000 clones, roughly nine tenths of them seen just once. The source material was CD4+ or CD8+ T cells sorted from blood, sampled in a trial of the OX40 agonist ivuxolimab. These receptors all stem from an adult with an advanced solid tumor such as melanoma, head and neck, liver or kidney cancer. The CDR3 runs from the conserved cysteine through the conserved F or W. A D gene is named only where the DNA matches it firmly. The size of a clone is reported for some rows only, either as once, few or many, or as a class for expanded clones.

size: -; J: TRBJ2-7; D: TRBD1; V: TRBV5-4; CDR3: CASSARDRAGEQYF; DNA: TGTGCCAGCAGCGCCCGGGACAGGGCGGGCGAGCAGTACTTC
size: -; J: TRBJ2-4; D: TRBD1; V: TRBV7-2; CDR3: CASSGQGKNIQYF; DNA: TGTGCCAGCAGCGGACAGGGGAAAAACATTCAGTACTTC
size: -; J: TRBJ2-5; D: TRBD1; V: TRBV4-2; CDR3: CASSQGQGAETQYF; DNA: TGTGCCAGCAGCCAGGGACAGGGAGCAGAGACCCAGTACTTC
size: few; J: TRBJ2-1; D: -; V: TRBV2; CDR3: CASSARGLSGNEQFF; DNA: TGTGCCAGCAGCGCCCGGGGACTCTCGGGGAATGAGCAGTTCTTC
size: -; J: TRBJ2-5; D: -; V: TRBV7-2; CDR3: CASSRAGEETQYF; DNA: TGTGCCAGCAGCCGAGCCGGAGAAGAGACCCAGTACTTC
size: -; J: TRBJ2-3; D: -; V: TRBV7-3; CDR3: CASSPHRASTDTQYF; DNA: TGTGCCAGCAGCCCCCACAGGGCTAGCACAGATACGCAGTATTTT
size: -; J: TRBJ1-5; D: -; V: TRBV6-4; CDR3: CASSLQGNQPQHF; DNA: TGTGCCAGCAGTTTACAGGGAAATCAGCCCCAGCATTTT
size: -; J: TRBJ2-5; D: TRBD1; V: TRBV7-9; CDR3: CASSLRTGGETQYF; DNA: TGTGCCAGCAGCCTAAGGACAGGGGGAGAGACCCAGTACTTC
size: -; J: TRBJ1-4; D: -; V: TRBV11-2; CDR3: CASSLVGQRIEKLFF; DNA: TGTGCCAGCAGCTTAGTGGGACAACGGATTGAAAAACTGTTTTTT
size: -; J: TRBJ2-5; D: -; V: TRBV25-1; CDR3: CASSDRGFGTGETQYF; DNA: TGTGCCAGCAGTGATCGGGGCTTCGGTACTGGGGAGACCCAGTACTTC
size: -; J: TRBJ2-7; D: -; V: TRBV21-1; CDR3: CASTQPSGGGNSYLNEQYF; DNA: TGTGCCAGCACCCAACCTTCAGGGGGAGGGAACAGTTACCTAAACGAGCAGTACTTC
size: -; J: TRBJ2-5; D: -; V: TRBV9; CDR3: CASSVASLSWETQYF; DNA: TGTGCCAGCAGCGTAGCTTCTCTTAGCTGGGAGACCCAGTACTTC
size: -; J: TRBJ2-1; D: -; V: TRBV6-6; CDR3: CASGDTGKFLFF; DNA: TGTGCCAGCGGAGACACGGGGAAATTTCTGTTCTTC
size: -; J: TRBJ1-2; D: -; V: TRBV6-1; CDR3: CASSEAALTVAGYTF; DNA: TGTGCCAGCAGTGAAGCGGCTTTGACCGTTGCTGGCTACACCTTC
size: -; J: TRBJ1-3; D: -; V: TRBV11-3; CDR3: CASSLYGDSGNTIYF; DNA: TGTGCCAGCAGCTTATATGGGGACTCTGGAAACACCATATATTTT
size: once; J: TRBJ1-1; D: -; V: TRBV7-2; CDR3: CASSLAGTNTEAFF; DNA: TGTGCCAGCAGCTTAGCAGGTACGAACACTGAAGCTTTCTTT
size: once; J: TRBJ1-1; D: TRBD1; V: TRBV7-2; CDR3: CASSRTGRGEAFF; DNA: TGTGCCAGCAGTCGGACAGGTAGGGGTGAAGCTTTCTTT
size: -; J: TRBJ2-3; D: -; V: TRBV4-3; CDR3: CASSQVLTPADTQYF; DNA: TGCGCCAGCAGCCAAGTCCTCACCCCCGCAGATACGCAGTATTTT
size: -; J: TRBJ2-3; D: -; V: TRBV4-3; CDR3: CASSQATYDPDTQYF; DNA: TGCGCCAGCAGCCAAGCGACTTACGACCCAGATACGCAGTATTTT
size: -; J: TRBJ2-2; D: TRBD1; V: TRBV2; CDR3: CASSEDRVVTGELFF; DNA: TGTGCCAGCAGTGAGGACAGGGTGGTGACCGGGGAGCTGTTTTTT